This T cell receptor (beta chain) was profiled in a study of OX40 agonist ivuxolimab in advanced cancers. Study-wide background: Ivuxolimab was administered intravenously to patients at 0.01 to 10 mg/kg every 2 weeks. People who had prior anti-PD-1, anti-PD-L1 or anti-CTLA-4 therapy could take part, and 40% had some. General study points: In CD8+ T cells, expanded clones were on average more numerous than in CD4+.

The CDR3 runs 16 residues. Deletions cut 4 bases from V and 0 bases from J, with 13 bases between. Germline loops: CDR1 SGHRS, CDR2 YFSETQ. Generated by immunoSEQ multiplex PCR, the TCRdb table keeps only in-frame clones and is missing some. The sample lists 45,000 to 55,000 clones, 80% to 90% occurring once. About this clone: What it binds is unknown.

Specimen: CD4+ or CD8+ T cells sorted from blood, collected in a trial of the OX40 agonist ivuxolimab. The TCR was taken from an adult with an advanced solid tumor such as melanoma, head and neck, liver or kidney cancer. This chain uses TRBV5-1 with TRBJ2-2; D tentatively reads TRBD1 or TRBD2 (5 bases each). CDR3 loop: CASSNGARANTGELFF. Here the CDR3 DNA reads TGCGCCAGCAGCAACGGGGCTAGAGCGAACACCGGGGAGCTGTTTTTT. Full variable domain (rest looked up from reference TRBV5-1 and TRBJ2-2): KAGVTQTPRYLIKTRGQQVTLSCSPISGHRSVSWYQQTPGQGLQFLFEYFSETQRNKGNFPGRFSGRQFSNSRSEMNVSTLELGDSALYLCASSNGARANTGELFFGEGSRLTVL.